This TCR beta chain stems from a study of blood T cell repertoires in COVID-19. Study-wide background: Acute-phase and convalescent COVID-19 samples originated in the United States, Italy and Spain. From T cells, B-cell-depleted T cells, or PBMCs came the material, which was cDNA or gDNA.

This clone was picked up a small number of times. Original analysis: The assay estimated nucleated cells by amplifying reference gene primers. Repertoires were generated with immunoSEQ multiplex PCR, while TCRdb's copy carries only in-frame clones and drops some. V, J and clone size are those of that table, while D and trimming were read from the DNA. The sample comprises under 200,000 clones, approximately 85% of which are singletons, and roughly 9.8% rests with the top ten. The CDR3 runs to 14 residues. Germline V gives CDR1 MNHEY, CDR2 SVGAGI. Trimming pared 6 bases from V and 6 bases from J, leaving 15 bases between.

The rearrangement uses TRBV6-5 and TRBJ1-5; D remains unclear. The sample consisted of peripheral blood. This sequence originates from an elderly woman with acute or convalescent COVID-19. In DNA, the CDR3 is TGTGCCAGCAGACTAGACCTGGGAGGTCAGCCCCAGCATTTT. Its protein is CASRLDLGGQPQHF.